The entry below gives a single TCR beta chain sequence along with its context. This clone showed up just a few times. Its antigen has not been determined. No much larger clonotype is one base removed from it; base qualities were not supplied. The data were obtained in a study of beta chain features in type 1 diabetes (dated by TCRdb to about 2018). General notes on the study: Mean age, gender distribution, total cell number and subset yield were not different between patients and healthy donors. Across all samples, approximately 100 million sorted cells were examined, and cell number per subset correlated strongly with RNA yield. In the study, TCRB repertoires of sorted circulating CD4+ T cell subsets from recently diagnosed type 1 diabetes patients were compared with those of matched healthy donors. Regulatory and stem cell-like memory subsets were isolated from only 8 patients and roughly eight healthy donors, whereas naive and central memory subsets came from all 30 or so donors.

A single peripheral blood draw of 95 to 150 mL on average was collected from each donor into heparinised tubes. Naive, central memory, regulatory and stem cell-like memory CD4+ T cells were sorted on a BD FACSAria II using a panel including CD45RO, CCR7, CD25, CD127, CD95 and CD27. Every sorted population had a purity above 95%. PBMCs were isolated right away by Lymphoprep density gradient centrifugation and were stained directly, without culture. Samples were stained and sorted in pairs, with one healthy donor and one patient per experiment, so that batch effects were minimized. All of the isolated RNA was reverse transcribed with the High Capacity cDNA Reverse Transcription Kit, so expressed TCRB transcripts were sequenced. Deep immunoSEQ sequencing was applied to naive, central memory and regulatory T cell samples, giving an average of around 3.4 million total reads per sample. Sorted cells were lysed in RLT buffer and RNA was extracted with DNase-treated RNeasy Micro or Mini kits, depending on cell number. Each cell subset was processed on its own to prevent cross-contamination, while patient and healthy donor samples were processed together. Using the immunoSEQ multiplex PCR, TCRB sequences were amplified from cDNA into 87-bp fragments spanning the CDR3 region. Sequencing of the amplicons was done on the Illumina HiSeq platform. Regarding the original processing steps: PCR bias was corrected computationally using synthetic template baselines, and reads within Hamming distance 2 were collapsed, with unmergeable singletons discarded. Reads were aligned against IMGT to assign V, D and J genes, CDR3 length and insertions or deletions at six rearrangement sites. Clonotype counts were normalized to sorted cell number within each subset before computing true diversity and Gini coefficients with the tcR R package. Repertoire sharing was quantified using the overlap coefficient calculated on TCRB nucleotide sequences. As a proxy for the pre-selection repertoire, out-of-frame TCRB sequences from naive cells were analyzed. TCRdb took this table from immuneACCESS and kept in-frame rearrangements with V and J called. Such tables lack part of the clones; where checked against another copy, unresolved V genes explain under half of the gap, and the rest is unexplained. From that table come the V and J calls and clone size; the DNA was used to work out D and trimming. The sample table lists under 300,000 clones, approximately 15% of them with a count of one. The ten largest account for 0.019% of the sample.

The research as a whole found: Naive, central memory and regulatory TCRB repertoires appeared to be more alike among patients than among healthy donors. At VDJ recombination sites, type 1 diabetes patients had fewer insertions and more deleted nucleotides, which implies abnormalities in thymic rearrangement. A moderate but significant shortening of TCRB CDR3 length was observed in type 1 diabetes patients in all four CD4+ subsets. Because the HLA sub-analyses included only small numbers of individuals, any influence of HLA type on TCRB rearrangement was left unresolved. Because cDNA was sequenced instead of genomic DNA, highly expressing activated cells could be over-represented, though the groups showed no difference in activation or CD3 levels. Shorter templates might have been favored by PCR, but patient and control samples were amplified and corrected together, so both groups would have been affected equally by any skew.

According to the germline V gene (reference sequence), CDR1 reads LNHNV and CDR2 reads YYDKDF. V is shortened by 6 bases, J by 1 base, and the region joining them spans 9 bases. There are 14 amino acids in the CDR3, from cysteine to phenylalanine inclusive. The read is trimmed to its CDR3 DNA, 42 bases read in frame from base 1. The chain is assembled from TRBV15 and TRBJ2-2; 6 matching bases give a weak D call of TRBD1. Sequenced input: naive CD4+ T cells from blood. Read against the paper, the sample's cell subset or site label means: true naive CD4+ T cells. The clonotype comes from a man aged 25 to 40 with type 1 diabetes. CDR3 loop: CATRTGENTGELFF. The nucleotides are TGTGCCACCAGGACAGGAGAGAACACCGGGGAGCTGTTTTTT.